What follows is one TCR beta chain and its context. Antigen specificity is unknown. The data originate from a study of monozygotic twins with inflammatory bowel disease. The germline V gene encodes CDR1 LGHDT and CDR2 YNNKEL (reference sequence). The CDR3 consists of 14 residues. Whole-study results and caveats: It was observed that concordant and discordant twins did not differ in repertoire similarity, possibly given limited power. Patients with IBD had less TCRbeta diversity (inverse Simpson) than their healthy co-twins.

Template switching appended UMIs that held a 6-nucleotide sample barcode. Using the 5' RACE reads, TCRdb records one entry per CDR3 protein without DNA. The ten most abundant clones cover 2% to 2.5% of a sample with about 350,000 distinct CDR3 sequences. V gene TRBV3-1 combines with J gene TRBJ1-6. This sequence was found in a human donor with ulcerative colitis or Crohn's disease, or a healthy co-twin of an affected twin (not recorded which). The material sequenced was blood. CDR3 in amino acids: CASSQDHQNSPLHF.